Listed below are T cell receptor beta chains from one sample, sequenced in a study of blood T cell repertoires in COVID-19. The assay was immunoSEQ multiplex PCR, and TCRdb's table has in-frame clones only and misses some. The sample shows more than 25,000 clones, approximately 88% of them seen only once. The source material was peripheral blood. Receptors were obtained from a woman aged 40 to 50 with active or convalescent COVID-19. Both conserved end residues are part of each CDR3. A D gene is named only where the DNA matches it firmly. The listing skips clone size in some rows; elsewhere it reads once, few, many or a size class.

abundance: .; v_gene: TRBV19; d_gene: TRBD2; j_gene: TRBJ2-1; CDR3nt: TGTGCCAGTAGTATCGGAGCGGGAGGCCGGAATGAGCAGTTCTTC; CDR3aa: CASSIGAGGRNEQFF
abundance: .; v_gene: TRBV4-3; d_gene: TRBD2; j_gene: TRBJ2-1; CDR3nt: TGCGCCAGCAGCCAAGATCCGATTGGCGGGGGTTCCTACAATGAGCAGTTCTTC; CDR3aa: CASSQDPIGGGSYNEQFF
abundance: .; v_gene: TRBV7-8; d_gene: TRBD1; j_gene: TRBJ2-5; CDR3nt: TGTGCCAGCAGCTTAGCCGTAACAGGGGGGAGGCAGGAGACCCAGTACTTC; CDR3aa: CASSLAVTGGRQETQYF
abundance: .; v_gene: TRBV9; d_gene: TRBD2; j_gene: TRBJ2-3; CDR3nt: TGTGCCAGCAGCGCCACTAGCGGGGGCCGCACAGATACGCAGTATTTT; CDR3aa: CASSATSGGRTDTQYF
abundance: .; v_gene: TRBV2; d_gene: .; j_gene: TRBJ2-5; CDR3nt: TGTGCCAGCAGTGCCGTCGGGTCCCAGGGAGAGACCCAGTACTTC; CDR3aa: CASSAVGSQGETQYF
abundance: .; v_gene: TRBV5-5; d_gene: .; j_gene: TRBJ1-5; CDR3nt: TGTGCCAGCAGCTTCCAGGGTGAGGACAATCAGCCCCAGCATTTT; CDR3aa: CASSFQGEDNQPQHF
abundance: .; v_gene: TRBV4-3; d_gene: .; j_gene: TRBJ1-1; CDR3nt: TGCGCCAGCAGCCAAGATGAGGGATTAGGAACTGAAGCTTTCTTT; CDR3aa: CASSQDEGLGTEAFF
abundance: .; v_gene: TRBV19; d_gene: .; j_gene: TRBJ2-5; CDR3nt: TGTGCCAGTAGGTCGGGGTCAGAGACCCAGTACTTC; CDR3aa: CASRSGSETQYF
abundance: .; v_gene: TRBV18; d_gene: .; j_gene: TRBJ2-3; CDR3nt: TGTGCCAGCTCACGGAACAAGGAGGGAGGAGGCGCAGATACGCAGTATTTT; CDR3aa: CASSRNKEGGGADTQYF
abundance: .; v_gene: TRBV7-2; d_gene: TRBD2; j_gene: TRBJ2-5; CDR3nt: TGTGCCAGCAGCCTATATCTCTCGGGGGGAGGGGAGACCCAGTACTTC; CDR3aa: CASSLYLSGGGETQYF
abundance: .; v_gene: TRBV4-3; d_gene: TRBD2; j_gene: TRBJ2-7; CDR3nt: TGCGCCAGCAGCCAAGGGGCGGGGGGCGTCGGCGAGCAGTACTTC; CDR3aa: CASSQGAGGVGEQYF
abundance: .; v_gene: TRBV29-1; d_gene: TRBD1; j_gene: TRBJ1-5; CDR3nt: TGCAGCGTTGGAGGGGGCGGGAATCAGCCCCAGCATTTT; CDR3aa: CSVGGGGNQPQHF
abundance: .; v_gene: TRBV5-6; d_gene: .; j_gene: TRBJ2-7; CDR3nt: TGTGCCAGCAGCTCTCTCCGGGGAGGTGGTTACGAGCAGTACTTC; CDR3aa: CASSSLRGGGYEQYF
abundance: .; v_gene: TRBV7-9; d_gene: .; j_gene: TRBJ1-1; CDR3nt: TGTGCCAGCAGCTTAGTGGTGGGGAGTCCTGACACTGAAGCTTTCTTT; CDR3aa: CASSLVVGSPDTEAFF
abundance: .; v_gene: TRBV7-3; d_gene: TRBD1; j_gene: TRBJ2-6; CDR3nt: TGTGCCAGCCCGACAGGGGATGAATCTGGGGCCAACGTCCTGACTTTC; CDR3aa: CASPTGDESGANVLTF
abundance: .; v_gene: TRBV6-6; d_gene: TRBD1; j_gene: TRBJ1-5; CDR3nt: TGTGCCAGCAGCCGGGACAGCGACTATCAGCCCCAGCATTTT; CDR3aa: CASSRDSDYQPQHF
abundance: .; v_gene: TRBV6-4; d_gene: .; j_gene: TRBJ1-2; CDR3nt: TGTGCCAGCAGTGACGGTAACAGAAACTATGGCTACACCTTC; CDR3aa: CASSDGNRNYGYTF
abundance: .; v_gene: TRBV2; d_gene: .; j_gene: TRBJ1-1; CDR3nt: TGTGCCAGCAGTGAGACAGCGAACACTGAAGCTTTCTTT; CDR3aa: CASSETANTEAFF
abundance: few; v_gene: TRBV28; d_gene: .; j_gene: TRBJ2-1; CDR3nt: TGTGCCAGCAGTTTCCCCTGGCAGACTAACAATGAGCAGTTCTTC; CDR3aa: CASSFPWQTNNEQFF
abundance: .; v_gene: TRBV5-1; d_gene: TRBD2; j_gene: TRBJ2-3; CDR3nt: TGCGCCAGCAGCTTGGCGGGGGGAGGCGATACGCAGTATTTT; CDR3aa: CASSLAGGGDTQYF
abundance: .; v_gene: TRBV6-5; d_gene: TRBD2; j_gene: TRBJ2-7; CDR3nt: TGTGCCAGCAGTTACTCCGCTAGCGGGAGAGGGGGCGAGCAGTACTTC; CDR3aa: CASSYSASGRGGEQYF
abundance: few; v_gene: TRBV3-1/TRBV3-2; d_gene: .; j_gene: TRBJ1-5; CDR3nt: TGTGCCAGCAGCCAGGCAGGAAGCCAGCCCCAGCATTTT; CDR3aa: CASSQAGSQPQHF
abundance: .; v_gene: TRBV30; d_gene: TRBD1; j_gene: TRBJ2-7; CDR3nt: TGTGCCTGGACGCCGGGACAGGGCTCCTACGAGCAGTACTTC; CDR3aa: CAWTPGQGSYEQYF
abundance: .; v_gene: TRBV29-1; d_gene: TRBD2; j_gene: TRBJ2-7; CDR3nt: TGCAGCGTTGAAGGACTAGCGGGAGTTCCAGTCGAGCAGTACTTC; CDR3aa: CSVEGLAGVPVEQYF
abundance: .; v_gene: TRBV4-2; d_gene: TRBD2; j_gene: TRBJ2-7; CDR3nt: TGTGCCAGCAGTCGCACCACTAGCGGGATAACCGAGCAGTACTTC; CDR3aa: CASSRTTSGITEQYF
abundance: .; v_gene: TRBV27; d_gene: .; j_gene: TRBJ1-4; CDR3nt: TGTGCCAGCAGTTTAGGTTCGGAGGGATGGGAAAAACTGTTTTTT; CDR3aa: CASSLGSEGWEKLFF
abundance: .; v_gene: TRBV28; d_gene: .; j_gene: TRBJ2-1; CDR3nt: TGTGCCAGCAGTTTACCGGCGCCCTCTAGGGAGCAGTTCTTC; CDR3aa: CASSLPAPSREQFF
abundance: .; v_gene: TRBV19; d_gene: .; j_gene: TRBJ2-1; CDR3nt: TGTGCCAGTAGTATAGGGGCAGGGAACTACAATGAGCAGTTCTTC; CDR3aa: CASSIGAGNYNEQFF
abundance: .; v_gene: TRBV2; d_gene: .; j_gene: TRBJ1-2; CDR3nt: TGTGCCAGCAGTGAGGGGGCGTCATCATATGGCTACACCTTC; CDR3aa: CASSEGASSYGYTF
abundance: once; v_gene: TRBV24-1; d_gene: TRBD1; j_gene: TRBJ2-5; CDR3nt: TGTGCCACCAGTGATTTCTCGGCAGGGGGCGGGGAGACCCAGTACTTC; CDR3aa: CATSDFSAGGGETQYF
abundance: .; v_gene: TRBV5-4; d_gene: .; j_gene: TRBJ2-7; CDR3nt: TGTGCCAGCAGCTTAGGCGGGGTCTCCTACGAGCAGTACTTC; CDR3aa: CASSLGGVSYEQYF
abundance: .; v_gene: TRBV7-3; d_gene: .; j_gene: TRBJ2-3; CDR3nt: TGTGCCAGCAGCTTAGATGAGACTGAAGATACGCAGTATTTT; CDR3aa: CASSLDETEDTQYF
abundance: .; v_gene: TRBV19; d_gene: TRBD2; j_gene: TRBJ2-7; CDR3nt: TGTGCCAGTAGTAGTCCTAGCGGGGGGCTCCACGAGCAGTACTTC; CDR3aa: CASSSPSGGLHEQYF
abundance: .; v_gene: TRBV10-2; d_gene: TRBD2; j_gene: TRBJ2-7; CDR3nt: TGCGCCAGCACGGGGCGGGAGCGCGAGCAGTACTTC; CDR3aa: CASTGREREQYF
abundance: .; v_gene: TRBV7-3; d_gene: .; j_gene: TRBJ1-2; CDR3nt: TGTGCCAGCAGCTTAAACGCAGGCTCTAACTATGGCTACACCTTC; CDR3aa: CASSLNAGSNYGYTF
abundance: .; v_gene: TRBV6-7; d_gene: .; j_gene: TRBJ2-1; CDR3nt: TGTGCCAGCAGTTACGCGGTGGCCCGTGGCAATGAGCAGTTCTTC; CDR3aa: CASSYAVARGNEQFF
abundance: .; v_gene: TRBV4-1; d_gene: TRBD1; j_gene: TRBJ1-1; CDR3nt: TGCGCCAGCAGCCCCCAGGCGCGGACAGGCTCTGAAGCTTTCTTT; CDR3aa: CASSPQARTGSEAFF
abundance: .; v_gene: TRBV7-9; d_gene: .; j_gene: TRBJ1-1; CDR3nt: TGTGCCAGCAGCTTCTCCGAGGACACTGAAGCTTTCTTT; CDR3aa: CASSFSEDTEAFF
abundance: few; v_gene: TRBV28; d_gene: .; j_gene: TRBJ2-5; CDR3nt: TGTGCCAGCAGTTTACGGCCAGGGCGAGAGACCCAGTACTTC; CDR3aa: CASSLRPGRETQYF
abundance: .; v_gene: TRBV6-4; d_gene: .; j_gene: TRBJ2-1; CDR3nt: TGTGCCAGCAGTGACGCGCTATACAATGAGCAGTTCTTC; CDR3aa: CASSDALYNEQFF
abundance: .; v_gene: TRBV19; d_gene: .; j_gene: TRBJ1-6; CDR3nt: TGTGCCAGTAGTATAGGGGCAGATTCACCCCTCCACTTT; CDR3aa: CASSIGADSPLHF
abundance: .; v_gene: TRBV11-2; d_gene: .; j_gene: TRBJ2-5; CDR3nt: TGTGCCAGCAGGCGGCCATCGAGCCGAGAGACCCAGTACTTC; CDR3aa: CASRRPSSRETQYF
abundance: .; v_gene: TRBV12-3/TRBV12-4; d_gene: .; j_gene: TRBJ1-5; CDR3nt: TGTGCCAGCAGTTTTGGGGGGGATCAGCCCCAGCATTTT; CDR3aa: CASSFGGDQPQHF
abundance: .; v_gene: TRBV27; d_gene: TRBD1; j_gene: TRBJ1-2; CDR3nt: TGTGCCAGCAGTCGGGACAGGGACTATGGCTACACCTTC; CDR3aa: CASSRDRDYGYTF
abundance: .; v_gene: TRBV27; d_gene: TRBD1; j_gene: TRBJ1-6; CDR3nt: TGTGCCAGCAGCCCCGGGACAGGGTTATCCTATAATTCACCCCTCCACTTT; CDR3aa: CASSPGTGLSYNSPLHF